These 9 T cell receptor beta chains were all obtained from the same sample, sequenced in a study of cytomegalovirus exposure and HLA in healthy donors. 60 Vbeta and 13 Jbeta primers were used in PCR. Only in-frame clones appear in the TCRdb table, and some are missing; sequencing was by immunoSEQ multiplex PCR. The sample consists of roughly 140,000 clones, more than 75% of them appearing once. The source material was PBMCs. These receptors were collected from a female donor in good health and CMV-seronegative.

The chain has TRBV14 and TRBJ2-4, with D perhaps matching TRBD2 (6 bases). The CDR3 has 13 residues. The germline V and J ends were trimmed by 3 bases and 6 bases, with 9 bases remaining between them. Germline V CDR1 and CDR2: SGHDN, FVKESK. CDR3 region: CASSHGGPNIQYF. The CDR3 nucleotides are TGTGCCAGCAGCCACGGGGGACCAAACATTCAGTACTTC.

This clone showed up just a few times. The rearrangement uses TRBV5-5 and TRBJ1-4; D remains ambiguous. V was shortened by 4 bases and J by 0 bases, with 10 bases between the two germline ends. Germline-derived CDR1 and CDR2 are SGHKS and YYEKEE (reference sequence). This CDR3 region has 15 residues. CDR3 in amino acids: CASSPSPTTNEKLFF. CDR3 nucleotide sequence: TGTGCCAGCAGCCCCTCCCCTACAACTAATGAAAAACTGTTTTTT.

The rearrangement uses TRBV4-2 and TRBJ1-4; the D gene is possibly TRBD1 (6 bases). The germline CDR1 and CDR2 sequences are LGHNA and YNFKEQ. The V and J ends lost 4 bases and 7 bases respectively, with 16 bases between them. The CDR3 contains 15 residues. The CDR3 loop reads CASSRVSGDTEKLFF. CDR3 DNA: TGTGCCAGCAGCCGCGTATCAGGGGATACTGAAAAACTGTTTTTT.

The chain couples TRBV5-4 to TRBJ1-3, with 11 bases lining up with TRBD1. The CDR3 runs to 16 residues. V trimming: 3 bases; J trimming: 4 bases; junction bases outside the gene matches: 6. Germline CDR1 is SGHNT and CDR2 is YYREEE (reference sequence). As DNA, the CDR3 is TGTGCCAGCAGCTCAGGGACAGGGGGAGTAGGAAACACCATATATTTT. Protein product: CASSSGTGGVGNTIYF. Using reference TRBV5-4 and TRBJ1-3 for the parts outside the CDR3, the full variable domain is ETGVTQSPTHLIKTRGQQVTLRCSSQSGHNTVSWYQQALGQGPQFIFQYYREEENGRGNFPPRFSGLQFPNYSSELNVNALELDDSALYLCASSSGTGGVGNTIYFGEGSWLTVV.

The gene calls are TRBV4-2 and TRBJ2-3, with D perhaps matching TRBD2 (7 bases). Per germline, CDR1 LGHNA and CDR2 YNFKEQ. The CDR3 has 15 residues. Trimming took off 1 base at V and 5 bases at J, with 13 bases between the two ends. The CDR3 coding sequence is TGTGCCAGCAGCCAAGGTAACGGGGGGCAAGATACGCAGTATTTT. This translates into CASSQGNGGQDTQYF.

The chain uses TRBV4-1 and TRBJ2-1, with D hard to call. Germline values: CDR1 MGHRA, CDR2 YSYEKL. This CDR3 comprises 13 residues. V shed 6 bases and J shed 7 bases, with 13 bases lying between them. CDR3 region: CASRIPEKNEQFF. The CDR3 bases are TGCGCCAGCAGGATACCGGAGAAGAATGAGCAGTTCTTC.

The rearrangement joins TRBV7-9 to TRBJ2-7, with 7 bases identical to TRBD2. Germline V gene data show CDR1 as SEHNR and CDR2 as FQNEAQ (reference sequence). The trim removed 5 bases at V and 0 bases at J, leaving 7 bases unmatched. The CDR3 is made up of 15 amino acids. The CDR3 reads CASSHMGLPSYEQYF. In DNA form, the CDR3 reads TGTGCCAGCAGCCATATGGGACTACCCTCCTACGAGCAGTACTTC.

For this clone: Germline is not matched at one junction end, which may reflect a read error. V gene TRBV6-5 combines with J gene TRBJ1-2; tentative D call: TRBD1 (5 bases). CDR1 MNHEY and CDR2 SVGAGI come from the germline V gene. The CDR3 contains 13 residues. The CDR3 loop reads CASSYSGAGRYPF. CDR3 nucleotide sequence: TGTGCCAGCAGTTATAGTGGTGCAGGGAGGTACCCCTTC.

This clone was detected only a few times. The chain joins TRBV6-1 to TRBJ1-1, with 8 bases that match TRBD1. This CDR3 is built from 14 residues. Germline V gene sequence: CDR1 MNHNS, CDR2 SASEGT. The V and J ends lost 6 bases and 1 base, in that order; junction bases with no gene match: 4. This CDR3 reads CASSLTGGNTEAFF. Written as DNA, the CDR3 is TGTGCCAGCAGCCTCACAGGGGGGAACACTGAAGCTTTCTTT.